This TCR beta chain was captured by sequencing in a study of cytomegalovirus exposure and HLA in healthy donors. Looking at the study overall: In a later analysis, the 90 to 150 validation repertoires were reported to have used the same platform as the 666 first-cohort repertoires.

Only in-frame clones appear in the TCRdb table, and some are missing; sequencing was by immunoSEQ multiplex PCR. The profile shows approximately 71,000 clones, about 95% of them singletons. The donors were members of the roughly 130-subject validation cohort (separate from the roughly 680-subject first cohort). Turning to this clone: Its antigen is not identified.

Study observations and caveats: Cytomegalovirus association was listed for approximately 150 TCR beta chains. The majority of TCR sequences were rare, yet some public TCRs appeared in many donors.

This TCR came from a woman in her late teens or twenties in good health and CMV-seronegative. Sequenced input: PBMCs.

The CDR3, as DNA: TGTGCCAGCAGACCCCCGGGGAAACCCTACGAGCAGTACTTC. It is translated as CASRPPGKPYEQYF. The chain couples TRBV7-2 to TRBJ2-7, with D perhaps matching TRBD2 (5 bases). Germline CDR1 reads SGHTA; CDR2 reads FQGNSA. The CDR3 spans 14 residues. The V and J ends lost 6 bases and 2 bases respectively, with 14 bases between them.